This entry lists 5 T cell receptor beta chains sequenced from one sample in a study of blood T cell repertoires in COVID-19. Only in-frame clones appear in the TCRdb table, and some are missing; sequencing was by immunoSEQ multiplex PCR. Of about 110,000 clones listed, around 82% were seen once; the top ten hold about 4.7%. The sequenced sample was peripheral blood. All receptors come from a human donor in a cohort sampled during active or convalescent COVID-19.

The chain joins TRBV11-1 to TRBJ1-1, with TRBD1 identical over 8 bases. CDR3 length: 15 residues. V gave up 6 bases and J gave up 0 bases; unmatched junction bases: 6. Germline-derived CDR1 and CDR2 are SGHAT and FQDESV (reference sequence). The CDR3 protein is CASRQGGRMNTEAFF. The CDR3 DNA reads as TGTGCCAGCAGACAGGGGGGCAGGATGAACACTGAAGCTTTCTTT.

V gene TRBV5-4 combines with J gene TRBJ1-6; 7 positions agree with TRBD1. The germline CDR1 and CDR2 sequences are SGHNT and YYREEE (reference sequence). The CDR3 has 18 residues. With V trimmed by 0 bases and J by 0 bases, 6 bases remained unmatched. CDR3 amino acids: CASSLVQGVSSYNSPLHF. The CDR3, as DNA: TGTGCCAGCAGCTTGGTCCAGGGGGTGAGCTCCTATAATTCACCCCTCCACTTT.

This chain's CDR3 is CASSWDRRNTDTQYF. DNA for the CDR3: TGTGCCAGCAGCTGGGACAGGAGAAACACAGATACGCAGTATTTT. The genes are TRBV6-2 or TRBV6-3 and TRBJ2-3, with 8 bases fitting TRBD1. The CDR3 sequence is 15 residues long. V lost 6 bases, J lost 2 bases, and 7 bases stayed unmatched. The germline CDR1 and CDR2 sequences are MNHEY and SVGEGT.

The genes are TRBV7-9 and TRBJ2-1; 11 nucleotides agree with TRBD2. The J segment lost 5 bases and the V segment lost 6 bases, leaving 3 bases of the junction unmatched. Per germline, CDR1 SEHNR and CDR2 FQNEAQ (reference sequence). The CDR3 spans 14 residues. CDR3 sequence: CASRVAGGNNEQFF. CDR3 coding DNA: TGTGCCAGCAGAGTAGCGGGAGGGAACAATGAGCAGTTCTTC.

The chain links TRBV12-3 or TRBV12-4 to TRBJ2-3; perhaps TRBD2 as D (6 bases). This CDR3 is built from 13 residues. Trimming took off 5 bases at V and 4 bases at J, with 10 bases between the two ends. CDR3 coding DNA: TGTGCCAGCAGTCGGTCGGGGGCAGATACGCAGTATTTT. Its translation is CASSRSGADTQYF.